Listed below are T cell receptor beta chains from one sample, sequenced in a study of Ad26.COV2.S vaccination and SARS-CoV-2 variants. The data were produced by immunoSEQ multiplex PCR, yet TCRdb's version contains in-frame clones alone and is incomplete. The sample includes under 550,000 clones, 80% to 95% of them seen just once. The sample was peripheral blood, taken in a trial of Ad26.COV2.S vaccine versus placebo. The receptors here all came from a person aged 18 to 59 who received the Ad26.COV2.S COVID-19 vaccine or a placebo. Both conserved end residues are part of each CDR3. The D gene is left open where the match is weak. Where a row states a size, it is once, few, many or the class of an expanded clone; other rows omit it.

CASSLAVLADTDTQYF	TGCGCCAGCAGCTTGGCCGTACTAGCGGATACAGATACGCAGTATTTT	TRBV5-1	TRBJ2-3	NA	TRBD2
CASSSTGFHEQFF	TGTGCCAGCAGCTCCACAGGGTTCCATGAGCAGTTCTTC	TRBV11-2	TRBJ2-1	NA	NA
CASSQFGSTDTQYF	TGCGCCAGCAGCCAATTCGGAAGCACAGATACGCAGTATTTT	TRBV4-1	TRBJ2-3	NA	NA
CATSRMTRNTEAFF	TGTGCCACCAGCAGGATGACAAGGAACACTGAAGCTTTCTTT	TRBV15	TRBJ1-1	NA	NA
CASSQTMTGELFF	TGTGCCAGCAGCCAAACGATGACCGGGGAGCTGTTTTTT	TRBV14	TRBJ2-2	NA	NA
CASSTLRAGRSTDTQYF	TGTGCCAGCAGTACCTTAAGAGCGGGTCGAAGCACAGATACGCAGTATTTT	TRBV6-2/TRBV6-3	TRBJ2-3	NA	NA
CASSLGVAGRNEQFF	TGTGCCAGCAGCTTAGGCGTAGCGGGCCGGAATGAGCAGTTCTTC	TRBV7-6	TRBJ2-1	once	TRBD2
CASSTTGDTEAFF	TGTGCCAGCAGTACGACAGGGGACACTGAAGCTTTCTTT	TRBV6-5	TRBJ1-1	NA	TRBD1
CASSSQGRGETQYF	TGTGCCAGCAGTTCCCAGGGCCGAGGAGAGACCCAGTACTTC	TRBV28	TRBJ2-5	NA	NA
CASSLSPEAGELFF	TGTGCCAGCAGTCTCTCCCCAGAGGCCGGGGAGCTGTTTTTT	TRBV28	TRBJ2-2	few	NA
CATSDRRTGQTGELFF	TGTGCCACCAGTGATAGACGGACAGGGCAAACCGGGGAGCTGTTTTTT	TRBV24-1	TRBJ2-2	NA	TRBD1
CASRRQRGQPGLQYF	TGTGCCAGCAGGAGGCAGCGGGGGCAGCCTGGGTTGCAGTACTTC	TRBV27	TRBJ2-7	once	TRBD2
CASRIGGSSNEKLFF	TGTGCCAGCAGGATTGGGGGAAGCTCTAATGAAAAACTGTTTTTT	TRBV2	TRBJ1-4	NA	NA
CASSLTGQGGSSVKNIQYF	TGTGCCAGCAGCTTAACGGGACAGGGGGGATCTAGCGTAAAAAACATTCAGTACTTC	TRBV7-2	TRBJ2-4	once	TRBD1
CASSLEGLGPNEQFF	TGTGCCAGCAGCTTAGAGGGACTAGGCCCTAATGAGCAGTTCTTC	TRBV7-9	TRBJ2-1	NA	TRBD2